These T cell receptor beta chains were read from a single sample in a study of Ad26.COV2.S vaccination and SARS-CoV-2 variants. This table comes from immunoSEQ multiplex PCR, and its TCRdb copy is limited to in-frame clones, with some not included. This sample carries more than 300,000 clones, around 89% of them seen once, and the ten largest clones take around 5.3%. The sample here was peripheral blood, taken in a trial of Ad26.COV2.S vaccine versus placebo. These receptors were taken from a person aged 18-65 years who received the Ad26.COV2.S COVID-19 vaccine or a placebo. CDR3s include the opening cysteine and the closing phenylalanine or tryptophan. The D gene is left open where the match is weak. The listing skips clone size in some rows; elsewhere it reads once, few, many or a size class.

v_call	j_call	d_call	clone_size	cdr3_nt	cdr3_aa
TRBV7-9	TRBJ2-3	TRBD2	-	TGTGCCAGCAGCTTACCCCGACTAGCGGACAAAACAGATACGCAGTATTTT	CASSLPRLADKTDTQYF
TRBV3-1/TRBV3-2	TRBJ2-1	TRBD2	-	TGTGCCAGCAGCCAAGAAAGGACTAGCGGGTACAATGAGCAGTTCTTC	CASSQERTSGYNEQFF
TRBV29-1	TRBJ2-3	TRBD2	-	TGCAGCGTTGTACCGAGCGGGGGGGCCACAGATACGCAGTATTTT	CSVVPSGGATDTQYF
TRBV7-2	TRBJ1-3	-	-	TGTGCCAGCAGCTTAAGTTCCGTGGGGGCTGGAAACACCATATATTTT	CASSLSSVGAGNTIYF
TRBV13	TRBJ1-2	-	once	TGTGCCAGCAGCTCCGTTGGGAGGGCTACCGTTGATGGCTACACCTTC	CASSSVGRATVDGYTF
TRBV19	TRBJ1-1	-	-	TGTGCCAGTAGTACCTCCCCGGACAGTCATCTTATAGCTTTCTTT	CASSTSPDSHLIAFF
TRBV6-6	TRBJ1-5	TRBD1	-	TGTGCCAGCAGTTACCATGGGACAGGGGGAAATCAGCCCCAGCATTTT	CASSYHGTGGNQPQHF
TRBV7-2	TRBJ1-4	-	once	TGTGCCAGCAGCTTTGGACGGAGATCTAATGAAAAACTGTTTTTT	CASSFGRRSNEKLFF
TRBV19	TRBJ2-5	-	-	TGTGCCAGTCCCGACGTTGAAGGGCGGGACCAAGAGACCCAGTACTTC	CASPDVEGRDQETQYF
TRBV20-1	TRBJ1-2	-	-	TGCAGTGCTAGAGATCTTGGCAGCTACACCTTC	CSARDLGSYTF
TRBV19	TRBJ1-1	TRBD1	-	TGTGCCAGTAGTATGGGCAGGGGGGCGAACACTGAAGCTTTCTTT	CASSMGRGANTEAFF
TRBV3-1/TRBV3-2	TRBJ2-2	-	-	TGTGCCAGCAGCCAAGGGTTAGGCTATACCGGGGAGCTGTTTTTT	CASSQGLGYTGELFF
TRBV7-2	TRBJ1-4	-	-	TGTGCCAGCAGCCCGGTTGGGGGGGAAAAACTGTTTTTT	CASSPVGGEKLFF
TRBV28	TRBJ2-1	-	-	TGTGCCAGCAGTCGCCCAGGGGCCGGGAATGAGCAGTTCTTC	CASSRPGAGNEQFF
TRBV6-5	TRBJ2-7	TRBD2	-	TGTGCCAGCAGCCTAGGGGAGGGTTCCTACGAGCAGTACTTC	CASSLGEGSYEQYF
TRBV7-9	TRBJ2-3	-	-	TGTGCCAGCAGCTTAGGATCGGGCGGGTCTGTTACAGATACGCAGTATTTT	CASSLGSGGSVTDTQYF
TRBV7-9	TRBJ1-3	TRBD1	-	TGTGCCAGCAGCTTAGATGAACGGACAGGGGGTGGAAACACCATATATTTT	CASSLDERTGGGNTIYF